Listed below are T cell receptor beta chains from one sample, sequenced in a study of blood T cells in healthy people across ages. TCRdb used MiXCR to reprocess the 5' RACE reads, holding one entry per CDR3 protein. The sample gives more than 1,400,000 distinct CDR3 sequences, around two fifths of which show up once; 6.5% to 10% is in the top ten. Sequences were obtained from blood. These receptors came from a woman younger than 35 in good health. Each CDR3 is given without its conserved first and last residue.

V gene,CDR3 protein
TRBV3-1,ASSHQEADTQY
TRBV6-1,ASNPNGNYNEQF
TRBV20-1,SARGLADGYQETQY
TRBV20-1,SAGQASTDTQY
TRBV12-3/TRBV12-4,ASRAGQGTETQY
TRBV4-1,ASSQRTGFEGYT
TRBV5-1,ASSRVYSGEVDGYT
TRBV4-2,ASSQERRELKGEQY
TRBV29-1,SAWGTESYEQF
TRBV7-9,ASTLGGASEKLF
TRBV27,ASSPGAGRSYEQY
TRBV10-3,AISESDIMNTEAF
TRBV4-1,ASSLGQGDHEQY
TRBV20-1,SAPNVRGSSYNEQF
TRBV29-1,SVDASGTGDTDTQY
TRBV11-2,ASSSQVEGVYEQY
TRBV6-5,ASSSASPTGAQETQY
TRBV5-1,ASSLVDTGKETQY
TRBV6-1,ASSEAPGGNYGYT
TRBV20-1,SAPIGAGEQF
TRBV2,ASSDRRTNTEAF
TRBV11-2,ASSLGTSRTNEQF
TRBV9,ASSVVAGGSYNEQF